Listed below are T cell receptor beta chains from one sample, sequenced in a study of control samples from healthy donors and cancer patients. Clones were read by immunoSEQ multiplex PCR, and TCRdb kept only the in-frame ones, dropping some. Here the sample spans under 450,000 clones, around 90% being singletons. Input material: PBMCs. Receptors originate from a man in his forties with head and neck cancer. CDR3s include the opening cysteine and the closing phenylalanine or tryptophan. The order of the fields is V gene, J gene, clone size, D gene, CDR3 protein, CDR3 DNA. A D gene is named only where the DNA matches it firmly. Where a row states a size, it is once, few, many or the class of an expanded clone; other rows omit it.

TRBV7-2,TRBJ1-1,.,TRBD1,CASSSRDRGVPEAFF,TGTGCCAGCAGCTCCCGCGACAGGGGAGTTCCTGAAGCTTTCTTT
TRBV19,TRBJ1-5,.,.,CASSRGGNQPQHF,TGTGCCAGTAGTAGAGGGGGGAATCAGCCCCAGCATTTT
TRBV12-5,TRBJ1-2,.,.,CASGLGDYGYTF,TGTGCTAGTGGTCTCGGAGACTATGGCTACACCTTC
TRBV10-1,TRBJ1-5,once,.,CASSEPTGLSSPQHF,TGCGCCAGCAGTGAGCCAACAGGCCTCTCATCGCCCCAGCATTTT
TRBV28,TRBJ2-7,.,.,CASRQGGSSYEQYF,TGTGCCAGCAGGCAGGGGGGGAGTTCCTACGAGCAGTACTTC
TRBV6-5,TRBJ2-2,.,TRBD1,CASSPGQGWGGELFF,TGTGCCAGCAGTCCGGGACAGGGATGGGGCGGGGAGCTGTTTTTT
TRBV30,TRBJ1-2,.,.,CAWIWGRANYGYTF,TGTGCCTGGATCTGGGGCAGAGCTAACTATGGCTACACCTTC
TRBV11-2,TRBJ2-5,.,.,CASSAISGGLQETQYF,TGTGCCAGCAGCGCCATTAGCGGAGGCCTACAAGAGACCCAGTACTTC
TRBV11-1,TRBJ2-3,.,.,CASSLEGWTDTQYF,TGTGCCAGCAGCTTAGAAGGGTGGACAGATACGCAGTATTTT
TRBV11-2,TRBJ1-1,.,.,CASSLGGDGTEAFF,TGTGCCAGCAGCTTAGGGGGAGACGGCACTGAAGCTTTCTTT
TRBV11-3,TRBJ2-1,.,TRBD2,CASSLGRTSGANEQFF,TGTGCCAGCAGCTTAGGTCGGACTAGCGGAGCCAATGAGCAGTTCTTC
TRBV7-3,TRBJ2-2,.,TRBD2,CASSSPGLAAGGELFF,TGTGCCAGCAGCTCCCCCGGACTAGCGGCGGGCGGGGAGCTGTTTTTT
TRBV28,TRBJ2-3,once,.,CASFSSGRGSDTQYF,TGTGCCAGCTTCTCTTCAGGGCGGGGATCGGATACGCAGTATTTT
TRBV7-3,TRBJ1-3,few,.,CASSPTGGTSGNTIYF,TGTGCCAGCAGCCCCACCGGAGGGACCTCTGGAAACACCATATATTTT
TRBV9,TRBJ1-3,.,.,CASSRNSGTDLSGNTIYF,TGTGCCAGCAGCCGAAACTCCGGGACGGATCTTTCTGGAAACACCATATATTTT
TRBV7-3,TRBJ1-2,few,.,CASSPGGRGGYTF,TGTGCCAGCAGCCCCGGGGGGCGAGGAGGCTACACCTTC
TRBV6-2/TRBV6-3,TRBJ2-3,.,.,CASSLYRVSDTQYF,TGTGCCAGCAGCCTCTACAGGGTATCAGATACGCAGTATTTT
TRBV6-5,TRBJ1-5,.,.,CASSLFFRQPQHF,TGTGCCAGCAGTTTATTTTTCCGTCAGCCCCAGCATTTT
TRBV5-3,TRBJ1-5,once,.,CARSLEGDQPQHF,TGTGCCAGAAGCTTGGAGGGAGATCAGCCCCAGCATTTT
TRBV5-1,TRBJ2-7,.,.,CASSFPEQGAYEQYF,TGCGCCAGCAGCTTTCCAGAACAGGGCGCCTACGAGCAGTACTTC
TRBV5-1,TRBJ2-4,.,.,CASSETALAKNIQYF,TGCGCCAGCTCTGAGACAGCCTTAGCCAAAAACATTCAGTACTTC
TRBV28,TRBJ1-2,.,.,CASSRLSHTF,TGTGCCAGCAGCCGCTTATCGCACACCTTC
TRBV4-3,TRBJ1-6,.,TRBD1,CASSQDATGIYNSPLHF,TGCGCCAGCAGCCAAGATGCGACAGGGATTTATAATTCACCCCTCCACTTT
TRBV6-2/TRBV6-3,TRBJ2-1,.,.,CASSYSLAYEQFF,TGTGCCAGCAGTTACTCGTTAGCTTATGAGCAGTTCTTC
TRBV19,TRBJ2-1,.,TRBD2,CASRAAWSSGGLEQFF,TGTGCCAGTAGGGCCGCGTGGTCTAGCGGGGGGCTTGAGCAGTTCTTC
TRBV5-1,TRBJ1-5,.,.,CASSSTPSGGNQPQHF,TGCGCCAGCAGCTCCACGCCGTCAGGAGGCAATCAGCCCCAGCATTTT
TRBV5-8,TRBJ2-7,.,.,CASSLGRLRGGEQYF,TGTGCCAGCAGCTTGGGACGTTTGAGGGGCGGCGAGCAGTACTTC
TRBV18,TRBJ2-2,few,.,CASSPNAGELFF,TGTGCCAGCTCACCAAATGCCGGGGAGCTGTTTTTT
TRBV7-6,TRBJ2-5,.,.,CASSLIFGGRETQYF,TGTGCCAGCAGCTTAATTTTTGGGGGACGAGAGACCCAGTACTTC
TRBV7-2,TRBJ2-3,few,TRBD2,CASGLAGVADTQYF,TGTGCCAGCGGACTAGCGGGGGTCGCAGATACGCAGTATTTT
TRBV7-3,TRBJ2-3,.,.,CASSLETGPGGADTQYF,TGTGCCAGCAGCTTAGAAACGGGGCCTGGGGGTGCAGATACGCAGTATTTT
TRBV6-5,TRBJ2-7,.,TRBD1,CASSYSGTGGRQYF,TGTGCCAGCAGTTACTCAGGGACAGGGGGAAGGCAGTACTTC
TRBV6-5,TRBJ1-1,.,.,CASSQGTAAFF,TGTGCCAGCAGTCAGGGGACGGCAGCTTTCTTT
TRBV11-2,TRBJ1-5,.,TRBD1,CASSTGTAYQPQHF,TGTGCCAGCAGCACCGGGACAGCCTATCAGCCCCAGCATTTT
TRBV6-5,TRBJ2-7,.,.,CASSPRTAPYEQYF,TGTGCCAGCAGTCCCCGGACGGCCCCCTACGAGCAGTACTTC
TRBV5-1,TRBJ2-2,.,.,CASSLYSIGELFF,TGCGCCAGCAGCTTGTATTCCATCGGGGAGCTGTTTTTT
TRBV9,TRBJ2-5,.,.,CASSYSLQETQYF,TGTGCCAGCAGCTATAGCCTCCAAGAGACCCAGTACTTC
TRBV6-1,TRBJ2-3,.,TRBD2,CASSEDQRGGDTQYF,TGTGCCAGCAGTGAAGATCAGCGGGGGGGAGACACGCAGTATTTT
TRBV11-1,TRBJ2-2,.,.,CASSRYGAGGELFF,TGTGCCAGCAGCCGATACGGGGCGGGCGGGGAGCTGTTTTTT
TRBV19,TRBJ1-5,.,.,CASSSGSNQPQHF,TGTGCCAGTAGTTCGGGCAGCAATCAGCCCCAGCATTTT
TRBV29-1,TRBJ1-1,.,TRBD1,CSAEGAGGNTEAFF,TGCAGCGCTGAGGGGGCAGGGGGTAACACTGAAGCTTTCTTT
TRBV18,TRBJ2-3,.,TRBD2,CASSTTLAGGPNTQYF,TGTGCCAGCTCAACAACATTAGCGGGGGGGCCGAATACGCAGTATTTT
TRBV28,TRBJ1-2,.,.,CASSSVTGSLNYGYTF,TGTGCCAGCAGTTCAGTAACAGGGTCGCTAAACTATGGCTACACCTTC
TRBV28,TRBJ1-2,.,.,CASTLGKNGYTF,TGTGCCAGCACCCTGGGGAAGAATGGCTACACCTTC
TRBV4-3,TRBJ2-1,once,TRBD2,CASSQDRVAGGPASEQFF,TGCGCCAGCAGCCAAGATAGGGTTGCGGGGGGGCCGGCTAGTGAGCAGTTCTTC
TRBV27,TRBJ2-1,once,TRBD2,CAAGVGGSYNEQFF,TGTGCCGCGGGAGTGGGCGGCTCCTACAATGAGCAGTTCTTC
TRBV7-8,TRBJ2-1,.,.,CASTPGPGAGGYNEQFF,TGTGCCAGCACCCCCGGCCCAGGGGCAGGTGGTTACAATGAGCAGTTCTTC